The 30 T cell receptor beta chains listed next were all sequenced from one sample in a study of shared clonotypes between healthy human individuals. The repertoire was sequenced with immunoSEQ multiplex PCR; TCRdb's copy has only in-frame clones and lacks some. The sample lists about 610,000 clones; 97% were seen once. The sequencing sample was made of naive CD4+ T cells sorted from blood. Described subset: CD45RA+ positively selected. These receptors were collected from a woman in her 30s in good health.

The chain recombines TRBV5-6 with TRBJ1-1, with 12 bases fitting TRBD1. Per germline, CDR1 SGHDT and CDR2 YYEEEE. J was trimmed by 1 base and V by 6 bases; bases with no gene match: 1. This CDR3 is 14 amino acids long. The CDR3 reads CASKGQGANTEAFF. DNA for the CDR3: TGTGCCAGCAAGGGACAGGGGGCGAACACTGAAGCTTTCTTT.

CDR3 sequence reads: CASSLGPNPTDTQYF. CDR3 nucleotides: TGCGCCAGCAGCTTGGGACCAAACCCGACAGATACGCAGTATTTT. The rearrangement joins TRBV5-1 to TRBJ2-3; D gene ambiguous. Trimming took 0 bases from V and 3 from J, leaving 11 bases between them. This CDR3 has 15 residues. The germline V gene encodes CDR1 SGHRS and CDR2 YFSETQ.

The rearrangement uses TRBV5-5 and TRBJ1-1; 7 nucleotides match TRBD1. There are 14 residues in the CDR3. Germline V CDR1 and CDR2: SGHKS, YYEKEE (reference sequence). Losses at the gene ends were 4 bases for V and 1 base for J; bases not matched to a gene: 4. The CDR3 protein is CASSLGQKNTEAFF. The CDR3 DNA sequence: TGTGCCAGCAGCCTGGGACAGAAGAACACTGAAGCTTTCTTT.

The CDR3 spells CASSLGGSYNEQFF. The CDR3 coding sequence is TGTGCCAGCAGCTTGGGTGGGTCCTACAATGAGCAGTTCTTC. V gene TRBV5-6 combines with J gene TRBJ2-1; no reliable D call. In germline, CDR1 is SGHDT, CDR2 YYEEEE. V lost 0 bases, J lost 1 base, and 5 bases lay in between. The CDR3 length is 14 residues. Using reference TRBV5-6 and TRBJ2-1 for the parts outside the CDR3, the full variable domain is DAGVTQSPTHLIKTRGQQVTLRCSPKSGHDTVSWYQQALGQGPQFIFQYYEEEERQRGNFPDRFSGHQFPNYSSELNVNALLLGDSALYLCASSLGGSYNEQFFGPGTRLTVL.

The sample holds a few counts of this clone. The chain uses TRBV21-1 and TRBJ1-1. TRBV21-1 represents a pseudogene. This CDR3 has 11 residues. The CDR3 region is CASTIRTEAFF. In DNA form, the CDR3 reads TGTGCCAGCACAATTCGCACTGAAGCTTTCTTT.

The CDR3 sequence: CASSSTSGASGEQYF. CDR3 DNA: TGTGCCAGCAGCTCGACTAGTGGGGCCTCGGGGGAGCAGTACTTC. This chain links TRBV7-2 with TRBJ2-7, with D maybe TRBD2 (6 bases). Trimming removed 4 bases from V and 7 bases from J, with 20 bases in between. Germline V lookup: CDR1 SGHTA, CDR2 FQGNSA. The CDR3 consists of 15 residues. Full variable domain (remainder filled in from reference TRBV7-2 and TRBJ2-7): GAGVSQSPSNKVTEKGKDVELRCDPISGHTALYWYRQSLGQGLEFLIYFQGNSAPDKSGLPSDRFSAERTGGSVSTLTIQRTQQEDSAVYLCASSSTSGASGEQYFGPGTRLTVT.

CDR3 in DNA: TGCGCCAGCAGTGAGCCGTGGGCTAGCGGTGGGCTAATGGAGCAGTACTTC. The encoded protein is CASSEPWASGGLMEQYF. The chain uses TRBV10-2 and TRBJ2-7; 7 bases match TRBD2. Germline-derived CDR1 and CDR2 are WSHSY and SAAADI. The CDR3 totals 17 residues. J gave up 7 bases and V 2 bases, and 17 bases lay outside the gene matches.

This clone was seen once. The rearrangement uses TRBV10-1 and TRBJ2-5; 10 bases fit TRBD2. CDR1 and CDR2 (germline): WNHNN, SYGVQD (reference sequence). Trimming took 4 bases from V and 4 from J; bases not matched to a gene: 12. This CDR3 is built from 17 residues. CDR3 protein: CASSGPSGTSAIETQYF. The CDR3 DNA is TGCGCCAGCAGTGGGCCTTCCGGGACTAGCGCTATAGAGACCCAGTACTTC.

This chain uses TRBV13 with TRBJ1-2; D not resolved. Germline-derived CDR1 and CDR2 are PRHDT and FYEKMQ (reference sequence). The CDR3 has 17 amino acids. Trimming shortened V by 5 bases and J by 1 base, and 20 bases separated the two germline ends. The CDR3 DNA sequence: TGTGCCAGCAGCCCCATCCTACCTTTACTGGTTAACTATGGCTACACCTTC. It is translated as CASSPILPLLVNYGYTF.

CDR3 sequence reads: CAWNRQGAGGYTF. In nucleotides, the CDR3 is TGTGCCTGGAACAGACAGGGGGCTGGTGGCTACACCTTC. The chain combines TRBV30 with TRBJ1-2; 10 bases are shared with TRBD1. Trimming at V came to 4 bases and at J to 7 bases, leaving 6 bases not matched to a gene. The length of the CDR3 is 13 residues. Per the germline V gene, CDR1 is GTSNPN and CDR2 is SVGIG (reference sequence).

This chain connects TRBV9 to TRBJ2-1, with D uncertain. Germline V gene sequence: CDR1 SGDLS, CDR2 YYNGEE. The germline V and J ends were trimmed by 0 bases and 0 bases, with 13 bases remaining between them. The CDR3 is 17 amino acids. The CDR3 DNA is TGTGCCAGCAGCGTAGGAGGTGGGAACCCCTCCTACAATGAGCAGTTCTTC. Translation gives CASSVGGGNPSYNEQFF.

The CDR3 region has the DNA TGTGCCTACTACCTCGACCGGGCTGGGGGCTACACCTTC. As protein: CAYYLDRAGGYTF. The rearrangement uses TRBV30 and TRBJ1-2, with unresolved D. Germline V CDR1 and CDR2: GTSNPN, SVGIG (reference sequence). CDR3 length: 13 amino acids. The V end was cut by 7 bases, the J end by 8 bases, with 20 bases between.

This chain joins TRBV7-2 and TRBJ1-6; 8 bases are shared with TRBD1. V shed 8 bases and J 10 bases; nucleotides not matched to a gene: 10. Germline loops: CDR1 SGHTA, CDR2 FQGNSA. This CDR3 spans 14 amino acids. CDR3 amino acids: CASGPQGGLSPLHF. In DNA, the CDR3 is TGTGCCAGCGGCCCACAGGGGGGTTTGTCACCCCTCCACTTT.

The chain is built from TRBV28 and TRBJ2-7; 8 nucleotides line up with TRBD1. This CDR3 is built from 15 residues. The V gene's germline CDR1 is MDHEN and CDR2 SYDVKM. The V gene end was trimmed by 3 bases and the J gene end by 7 bases; junction bases not matched to a gene: 11. The CDR3 sequence: CASSFRGTGAEEQYF. The CDR3 DNA is TGTGCCAGCAGTTTCAGGGGGACAGGAGCTGAAGAGCAGTACTTC.

The chain employs TRBV30 and TRBJ2-7, with 12 bases matching TRBD2. V was clipped by 5 bases and J by 3 bases; unmatched bases: 5. Germline CDR1 reads GTSNPN; CDR2 reads SVGIG (reference sequence). This CDR3 region has 14 residues. The CDR3 is CAWHQLAGGYEQYF. DNA for the CDR3: TGTGCCTGGCACCAACTAGCGGGAGGCTACGAGCAGTACTTC. Looking up the rest from reference TRBV30 and TRBJ2-7 gives the full variable domain: SQTIHQWPATLVQPVGSPLSLECTVEGTSNPNLYWYRQAAGRGLQLLFYSVGIGQISSEVPQNLSASRPQDRQFILSSKKLLLSDSGFYLCAWHQLAGGYEQYFGPGTRLTVT.

This sequence joins TRBV5-1 and TRBJ2-6; D gene ambiguous. This CDR3 spans 15 amino acids. Germline V gene sequence: CDR1 SGHRS, CDR2 YFSETQ. V was shortened by 1 base and J by 1 base, with 6 bases between the two germline ends. CDR3 sequence: CASSLTESGANVLTF. DNA for the CDR3: TGCGCCAGCAGCTTGACAGAATCTGGGGCCAACGTCCTGACTTTC.

In the case of this clone: At the DNA level, this CDR3 is encoded by other sequences in the same sample as well. The genes are TRBV18 and TRBJ2-5; 9 bases are a match to TRBD1. Per the germline V gene, CDR1 is KGHSH and CDR2 is LQKENI. The CDR3 sequence is 15 residues long. Trimming at V came to 6 bases and at J to 2 bases, leaving 7 bases not matched to a gene. The CDR3 region is CASSPGTGSQETQYF. CDR3 nucleotides: TGTGCCAGCTCCCCCGGGACAGGGAGTCAAGAGACCCAGTACTTC.

The genes are TRBV28 and TRBJ2-7; D remains unclear. Looked up from germline, CDR1 is MDHEN and CDR2 is SYDVKM. V lost 5 bases and J 1 base, leaving 9 bases between the germline ends. The CDR3 loop spans 13 amino acids. The CDR3 spells CASSETSSYEQYF. CDR3 coding DNA: TGTGCCAGCAGTGAGACATCGTCCTACGAGCAGTACTTC.

The rearrangement links TRBV11-2 to TRBJ2-7; unclear D gene. The CDR3 contains 15 residues. Trimming pared 1 base from V and 3 bases from J, leaving 13 bases between. Germline assignment: CDR1 SGHAT and CDR2 FQNNGV. Written as DNA, the CDR3 is TGTGCCAGCAGCTTAGTCATCGTCAGAGACTACGAGCAGTACTTC. As protein: CASSLVIVRDYEQYF.

This clone showed up just once. The rearrangement joins TRBV28 to TRBJ2-2; a weak D match, TRBD1 (6 bases). Trimming left V 6 bases short and J 9 bases short, with 14 bases between. Germline V gene data show CDR1 as MDHEN and CDR2 as SYDVKM. This CDR3 comprises 13 residues. CDR3 protein: CASRIGGKWELFF. CDR3 in DNA: TGTGCCAGCAGGATAGGGGGAAAATGGGAGCTGTTTTTT.

This clone was counted a single time. The gene calls are TRBV10-3 and TRBJ1-1; D not certain. Germline V lookup: CDR1 ENHRY, CDR2 SYGVKD. The CDR3 is 13 amino acids. Trimming removed 10 bases from V and 1 base from J, with 13 bases in between. Here the CDR3 DNA reads TGTGCCACCGAGCGGCTACAGAACACTGAAGCTTTCTTT. Protein sequence: CATERLQNTEAFF.

The chain combines TRBV28 with TRBJ1-5; D not resolved. V was shortened by 3 bases and J by 4 bases, with 4 bases between the two germline ends. From germline, CDR1 is MDHEN and CDR2 SYDVKM. The CDR3 runs to 12 residues. The CDR3 sequence: CASSFLNQPQHF. In DNA, the CDR3 is TGTGCCAGCAGTTTTTTAAATCAGCCCCAGCATTTT.

V is TRBV5-4 and J is TRBJ2-1, with D unresolved. The V gene's germline CDR1 is SGHNT and CDR2 YYREEE (reference sequence). V was cut by 4 bases and J by 0 bases, with 17 bases left in between. The length of the CDR3 is 17 residues. CDR3 residues: CASSPWTGISSYNEQFF. CDR3 coding DNA: TGTGCCAGCAGCCCATGGACGGGTATAAGCTCCTACAATGAGCAGTTCTTC. The full variable domain, with the rest looked up from reference TRBV5-4 and TRBJ2-1, is ETGVTQSPTHLIKTRGQQVTLRCSSQSGHNTVSWYQQALGQGPQFIFQYYREEENGRGNFPPRFSGLQFPNYSSELNVNALELDDSALYLCASSPWTGISSYNEQFFGPGTRLTVL.

The chain carries TRBV27 and TRBJ1-2; 7 positions agree with TRBD1. Germline V lookup: CDR1 MNHEY, CDR2 SMNVEV (reference sequence). The V gene end was trimmed by 7 bases and the J gene end by 4 bases; junction bases not matched to a gene: 9. The CDR3 extends over 14 amino acids. The CDR3 spells CASTLQGEVYGYTF. CDR3 DNA sequence: TGTGCCAGCACCCTTCAGGGGGAAGTCTATGGCTACACCTTC.

The chain employs TRBV7-3 and TRBJ2-3, with 9 bases matching TRBD2. Trimming removed 4 bases from V and 4 bases from J; junction bases left unmatched: 6. The CDR3 runs to 15 residues. CDR1 SGHTA and CDR2 FQGTGA come from the germline V gene. CDR3 in amino acids: CASSSGTSNADTQYF. CDR3 DNA sequence: TGTGCCAGCAGCTCGGGGACTAGCAACGCAGATACGCAGTATTTT.

The J gene is TRBJ1-2, the V gene TRBV7-8, with TRBD1 identical over 8 bases. Germline V gene sequence: CDR1 SGHVS, CDR2 FQNEAQ. This CDR3 spans 15 amino acids. V was pared by 3 bases and J by 1 base, with 4 bases of the junction left unmatched. CDR3 region: CASSFNRGSNYGYTF. DNA for the CDR3: TGTGCCAGCAGCTTCAACAGGGGGAGTAACTATGGCTACACCTTC.

This rearrangement joins TRBV28 to TRBJ1-2, with unresolved D. V shed 2 bases and J shed 2 bases, with 6 bases lying between them. CDR3 size: 13 residues. Per germline, CDR1 MDHEN and CDR2 SYDVKM. The CDR3 loop reads CASSLAGNYGYTF. In DNA, the CDR3 is TGTGCCAGCAGTTTAGCGGGGAACTATGGCTACACCTTC.

This chain's CDR3 is CAIEKKTGEQYF. The CDR3, as DNA: TGTGCCATCGAGAAAAAGACGGGGGAGCAGTACTTC. The gene calls are TRBV28 and TRBJ2-7; a possible D gene is TRBD2 (5 bases). The germline V gene encodes CDR1 MDHEN and CDR2 SYDVKM. With 10 bases removed from V and 7 bases from J, the gap between germline ends came to 17 bases. The CDR3 is 12 amino acids.

The chain has TRBV28 and TRBJ2-1, with D hard to call. This CDR3 is built from 12 residues. Germline V CDR1 and CDR2: MDHEN, SYDVKM. V was clipped by 5 bases and J by 4 bases, with 6 bases between them. CDR3 amino acids: CASSTDYNEQFF. CDR3 coding DNA: TGTGCCAGCAGTACTGATTACAATGAGCAGTTCTTC.

This clone turned up a few times. The chain is built from TRBV28 and TRBJ2-7, with 13 bases fitting TRBD2. Germline CDR1 is MDHEN and CDR2 is SYDVKM. Unmatched junction bases numbered 6, after V lost 3 bases and J lost 4 bases. This CDR3 has 16 amino acids. The CDR3 bases are TGTGCCAGCAGTTTGGGGGGACTAGCGGGACGGTACGAGCAGTACTTC. Its translation is CASSLGGLAGRYEQYF.